The TCR beta chain described here comes from a study of CD8+ T cells in alopecia areata (dated by TCRdb to the late 2010s). Turning to the overall study: The treated patients, all with moderate-to-severe alopecia areata, were enrolled in an open-label pilot trial of oral tofacitinib given at 5 to 10 mg twice daily. In both human patients and the C3H/HeJ mouse model, the study applied high-throughput TCRbeta sequencing to look at T cell clonal expansion in alopecia areata. Tofacitinib was given for 6 to 18 months, followed by 6 months of follow-up off drug to assess delayed response and recurrence. Disease severity in treated patients was measured with the SALT score, which quantifies the percentage of affected scalp surface area. TCRbeta CDR3 regions were amplified by immunoSEQ multiplex PCR using 35 Vbeta forward and 13 Jbeta reverse primers. The RNA source kit depended on sample type: the PAXgene miRNA kit for fixed scalp, the miRNeasy kit for PBMCs, and the RNeasy kit for mouse skin. Scalp tissue and sorted CD4+ and CD8+ peripheral blood T cells from patchy and totalis/universalis alopecia areata patients and from healthy controls were covered by human TCRbeta sequencing. Biopsies were taken from tofacitinib-treated patients at baseline and at 4 and 24 weeks of treatment, and a later scalp biopsy was taken in several of the tofacitinib-treated patients. Scalp clonality was compared across normal scalp (n=4), patchy alopecia areata scalp (n=8), and alopecia totalis/universalis scalp (n=8).

CDR1 and CDR2, looked up from the germline V gene (reference sequence), are LNHNV and YYDKDF. V is reduced by 3 bases and J by 2 bases, leaving a spacing of 14 bases between them. The CDR3, cysteine through phenylalanine, is 15 amino acids long. Solely the CDR3 DNA is kept, with 45 bases framed from the first base. The meaning of the sample's time point label: around 28 days on oral tofacitinib. Explained via the paper, the treatment or condition label denotes: oral pan-JAK inhibitor, 5-10 mg twice daily. Lesional scalp punch biopsies and peripheral blood were obtained from alopecia areata patients. After PBMCs were isolated by density centrifugation and stained for CD3, CD4 and CD8, a FACSAria was used to sort CD4+ and CD8+ T cells. Worth noting for this clone: Its antigen remains unidentified. No clone much larger than this one lies a single base away; base qualities are absent.

The library was produced with the immunoSEQ multiplex PCR assay. For TCR sequencing, RNA was extracted from every sample and reverse transcribed into cDNA to serve as template. First-strand cDNA was synthesized with SuperScript III using a 2:1 mix of oligo-dT and random hexamers. A synthetic immune receptor repertoire was used to assess amplification bias, and residual bias was removed computationally. Under the source paper's analysis protocol: Raw reads were preprocessed for error removal, and CDR3 was defined according to IMGT conventions as running from the conserved cysteine to phenylalanine. To get clonality, Shannon entropy was normalized by log2 of the number of productive unique TCRs and the result was subtracted from 1. Whether scalp clones were CD4 or CD8 was inferred by matching scalp TCRbeta sequences against CD4 and CD8 repertoires sorted from blood. TCRdb re-hosts the immuneACCESS table, in-frame sequences only. Its copies lack some clones; in the studies checked, an unresolved V gene accounts for under half of them, and the cause for the rest is not known. V, J and clone size derive from that table, while D and trimming were established from the DNA sequence. The sample records 110,000 to 150,000 clones, roughly 50% of which are singletons. The biggest ten clones account for roughly 15% of the sample.

General findings and caveats noted by the study authors: Because the treated cohort was small and included a single nonresponder, larger studies are needed to assess links between baseline CD8+ expansion and response. Tofacitinib significantly lowered scalp clonality and the number of expanded CD8+ clones among the top 100 scalp clones. Higher clonality and more expanded CD8+ clones were observed in lesional scalp than in normal scalp, particularly in alopecia totalis/universalis, a finding suggestive of antigenic drive. During tofacitinib treatment, many expanded lesional clones stuck around in both scalp and blood, and this persistence may partly explain why relapse happens after treatment is stopped. Unlike mouse skin, which is dominated by gammadelta T cells, normal human skin has resident alphabeta T cells that are also sequenced, and this complicates analysis of the scalp TCR repertoire. Shared TCR sequences between patients were less evident than in mice, which may be partly attributable to HLA diversity in the patient population.

The sample was CD8+ T cells sorted from blood, taken at week 4, from a patient treated with tofacitinib. This clonotype was obtained from a human donor with alopecia areata. In this chain, TRBV15 is recombined with TRBJ2-7; the D gene is perhaps TRBD1, from 5 matching bases. The DNA sequence is TGTGCCACCAGCAGGTTCAGGGTAATCCCCTACGAGCAGTACTTC. This yields the protein CATSRFRVIPYEQYF.